This T cell receptor (beta chain) was captured in a study of OX40 agonist ivuxolimab in advanced cancers. Looking at the study overall: Those treated in dose escalation had hepatocellular carcinoma, melanoma, renal cell cancer or head and neck cancer.

V was clipped by 4 bases and J by 8 bases; unmatched bases: 13. The CDR3 length is 16 residues. The V gene's germline CDR1 is SEHNR and CDR2 FQNEAQ (reference sequence). Sequencing was performed with immunoSEQ multiplex PCR; in TCRdb, only in-frame clones are kept and a portion is missing. The repertoire consists of 100,000 or so clones, with approximately 90% occurring once and the leading ten covering around 0.86%. This sequence originates from an adult with an advanced solid tumor such as melanoma, head and neck, liver or kidney cancer. The starting material was CD4+ or CD8+ T cells sorted from blood, obtained in a trial of the OX40 agonist ivuxolimab. This chain uses TRBV7-9 with TRBJ1-4; 7 nucleotides match TRBD1. The CDR3 DNA follows: TGTGCCAGCAGCTCGGGACGAAGGGGGCGCGAAGAAAAACTGTTTTTT. Encoded protein: CASSSGRRGREEKLFF.